Sequencing of this T cell receptor (beta chain) was carried out in a study of human T cells and chemical hapten exposure. Study at large: TCR yields differed between samples (mainly from small differences in pooled library volume).

There are 14 residues in the CDR3. The V segment lost 6 bases and the J segment 1 base; nucleotides outside the gene matches: 4. CDR1 DFQATT and CDR2 SNEGSKA come from the germline V gene (reference sequence). This clonotype was observed a handful of times. The time point was: healthy volunteer bleed at 2 weeks. Unfractionated whole blood was the source from which total RNA was extracted. TCRdb recomputed calls from the RACE reads with MiXCR, one row per CDR3 protein. The table has 130,000 or so distinct CDR3 sequences, about 9.4% seen once. The sequenced sample was whole blood. V and J are TRBV20-1 and TRBJ2-3; TRBD2 agrees at 10 bases. This TCR was recovered from a male donor in good health. Some clones in this sample may be carry-over from other donors' samples. The CDR3 here is CSATGTSGTDTQYF. CDR3 in DNA: TGCAGTGCCACCGGGACTAGCGGCACAGATACGCAGTATTTT.